One sample yielded the 8 T cell receptor beta chains listed below, sequenced in a study of molecular identifiers for immune sequencing clone quantification. Each CDR3 protein gets one entry after TCRdb re-called the PCR reads with MiXCR. The sample lists about 630,000 distinct CDR3 sequences, 25% seen once, with roughly 0.83% in the top ten. The sequenced sample was naive CD8+ T cells from blood, with Jurkat cell RNA spiked in. Noted subset: FACS-sorted CD8+CD4-CCR7+CD45RA+ naive T cells. The receptors were sampled from a human donor in good health. Some libraries in this study had Jurkat cell RNA spiked in.

In regard to this clonotype: This may stem from a read error, because a much larger clone lies one nucleotide away. The rearrangement links TRBV13 to TRBJ2-3; no clear D. The J call may be mistaken, given a closer DNA end match to TRBJ1-5. CDR1 is PRHDT, CDR2 FYEKMQ, per germline (reference sequence). The CDR3 is 15 amino acids. The CDR3, as DNA: TGTGCCAGCAGCCAAGACGCAGGTGCCACAGATACGCAGCATTTT. It specifies CASSQDAGATDTQHF.

The sample holds a few counts of this clonotype. The chain is built from TRBV5-4 and TRBJ2-7; D possibly uses TRBD1 or TRBD2 (5 bases each). Germline lookup yields CDR1 SGHNT and CDR2 YYREEE (reference sequence). There are 16 residues in the CDR3. V was cut by 3 bases and J by 7 bases, with 23 bases left in between. CDR3 in amino acids: CASSSLRGTGPLEQYF. CDR3 DNA sequence: TGTGCCAGCAGCTCCCTGCGAGGGACGGGGCCCCTGGAGCAGTACTTC.

This clonotype was detected a few times. This rearrangement joins TRBV5-1 to TRBJ2-1, with D perhaps TRBD1 (6 bases). This CDR3 is built from 13 residues. V was shortened by 4 bases and J by 5 bases, with 10 bases between the two germline ends. Germline V gene lookup returns CDR1 SGHRS and CDR2 YFSETQ. The CDR3 is CASSGDTDNEQFF. CDR3 bases: TGCGCCAGCAGCGGGGACACGGACAATGAGCAGTTCTTC.

Concerning this clonotype itself: A much more abundant neighbour one base away suggests this may be a read error. The rearrangement links TRBV2 to TRBJ2-5; D is tentatively TRBD1 or TRBD2 (5 bases each). This CDR3 contains 15 residues. Trimming stripped 6 bases from V and 2 bases from J, with 16 bases between. Germline CDR1 SNHLY, CDR2 FYNNEI. This CDR3 reads CASSDGWGSQETQYF. CDR3 coding DNA: TGTGCCAGCAGCGATGGGTGGGGGAGTCAAGAGACCCAGTACTTC.

The rearrangement links TRBV12-3 or TRBV12-4 to TRBJ1-1, with no clear D. Trimming stripped 10 bases from V and 2 bases from J, with 5 bases between. The CDR3 consists of 10 residues. CDR3 nucleotides: TGTGCCATCCTAAACACTGAAGCTTTCTTT. It is translated as CAILNTEAFF.

This chain links TRBV7-9 with TRBJ1-4, with a weak D call TRBD1 (6 bases). Germline V gives CDR1 SEHNR, CDR2 FQNEAQ (reference sequence). Trimming left V 8 bases short and J 6 bases short, with 22 bases between. The CDR3 runs 16 residues. The CDR3 coding sequence is TGTGCCAGCTGCCCTCCGGCAGGGGCGCCGGATGAAAAACTGTTTTTT. Its protein product is CASCPPAGAPDEKLFF.

The chain recombines TRBV14 with TRBJ2-1; 7 bases are a match to TRBD2. V gave up 8 bases and J gave up 3 bases; unmatched junction bases: 4. This CDR3 contains 13 residues. Germline CDR1 and CDR2: SGHDN and FVKESK. The CDR3 region has the DNA TGTGCCAGCGCCGGACTAGTCTACAATGAGCAGTTCTTC. It yields the protein CASAGLVYNEQFF.

The chain carries TRBV20-1 and TRBJ2-3; 9 bases align to TRBD2. This CDR3 comprises 14 residues. V trimming: 0 bases; J trimming: 5 bases; junction bases outside the gene matches: 3. Per the germline V gene, CDR1 is DFQATT and CDR2 is SNEGSKA (reference sequence). The chain's CDR3 is CSARDPLAGDTQYF. In DNA form, the CDR3 reads TGCAGTGCTAGAGATCCACTAGCGGGAGATACGCAGTATTTT.